Listed below are T cell receptor beta chains from one sample, sequenced in a study of T cell repertoires and HLA-DP antigens. Generated by immunoSEQ multiplex PCR, the TCRdb table keeps only in-frame clones and is missing some. The data hold 700 to 850 clones, with less than 55% observed a single time. The sequencing sample was made of alloreactive CD137+ CD4+ T cells from cultured PBMCs. The source of these receptors is a man aged 55 to 69 in good health and CMV-seronegative. Both conserved end residues are part of each CDR3. D genes are given only for firm matches. Where a row states a size, it is once, few, many or the class of an expanded clone; other rows omit it.

>TRBJ1-5|medium-sized|TRBD1|TRBV18
CASSPRQGSQPQHF
TGTGCCAGCTCACCAAGACAGGGGAGTCAGCCCCAGCATTTT
>TRBJ2-3|.|TRBD1|TRBV15
CATSRGQGEGTDTQYF
TGTGCCACCAGCAGGGGACAGGGAGAGGGCACAGATACGCAGTATTTT
>TRBJ1-2|few|.|TRBV20-1
CSAPRDGYTF
TGCAGTGCCCCGCGGGACGGCTACACCTTC
>TRBJ1-2|few|.|TRBV6-5
CASSYLGLRPSGGYTF
TGTGCCAGCAGTTACTTAGGACTGAGGCCATCGGGGGGCTACACCTTC
>TRBJ1-2|.|.|TRBV5-6
CASSLPGRTYGYTF
TGTGCCAGCAGCCTCCCAGGTAGGACCTATGGCTACACCTTC
>TRBJ1-6|.|.|TRBV5-4
CASSLTGGAHNSPLHF
TGTGCCAGCAGCTTGACCGGGGGGGCCCATAATTCACCCCTCCACTTT
>TRBJ2-2|few|.|TRBV12-5
CASGLVLIETGRTGELFF
TGTGCTAGTGGTTTGGTACTTATAGAGACAGGGAGGACCGGGGAGCTGTTTTTT
>TRBJ1-5|medium-sized|TRBD1|TRBV19
CASVTGEGQPQHF
TGTGCCAGCGTGACAGGGGAGGGTCAGCCCCAGCATTTT
>TRBJ1-6|.|.|TRBV27
CASRPGPGNSPLHF
TGTGCCAGCAGGCCGGGACCGGGCAATTCACCCCTCCACTTT
>TRBJ1-6|few|.|TRBV4-1
CASSRGRDYNSPLHF
TGCGCCAGCAGCCGGGGGCGCGACTATAATTCACCCCTCCACTTT
>TRBJ2-1|.|.|TRBV7-9
CASSSTRREQFF
TGTGCCAGCAGCTCGACCCGGCGGGAGCAGTTCTTC
>TRBJ1-2|.|.|TRBV6-4
CASSRGANYGYTF
TGTGCCAGCAGCCGCGGAGCTAACTATGGCTACACCTTC
>TRBJ2-3|.|TRBD2|TRBV5-1
CASSLMPSSGRVSDTQYF
TGCGCCAGCAGCTTGATGCCGAGTAGCGGGAGGGTTTCAGATACGCAGTATTTT
>TRBJ2-2|.|.|TRBV7-9
CASSLVVAPGELFF
TGTGCCAGCAGCTTAGTGGTCGCGCCCGGGGAGCTGTTTTTT
>TRBJ1-5|large|TRBD1|TRBV2
CASSYRGDRGNQPQHF
TGTGCCAGCAGTTATAGGGGGGACAGGGGCAATCAGCCCCAGCATTTT
>TRBJ2-1|medium-sized|.|TRBV5-1
CASSLAGEAPLHEQFF
TGCGCCAGCAGCTTGGCCGGGGAGGCGCCTCTACATGAGCAGTTCTTC
>TRBJ2-1|.|TRBD2|TRBV2
CASNQLAGGPLYNEQFF
TGTGCCAGCAATCAACTAGCGGGGGGGCCTTTGTACAATGAGCAGTTCTTC
>TRBJ2-3|few|.|TRBV7-2
CASSLTGGVGTDTQYF
TGTGCCAGCAGCTTAACCGGGGGCGTAGGCACAGATACGCAGTATTTT
>TRBJ2-5|large|.|TRBV7-9
CASSMTETQYF
TGTGCCAGCAGTATGACAGAGACCCAGTACTTC
>TRBJ1-6|.|.|TRBV2
CASSSRRVNSPLHF
TGTGCCAGCAGTTCGCGCAGGGTTAATTCACCCCTCCACTTT
>TRBJ1-5|.|TRBD1|TRBV19
CASKDRGRLEWQPQHF
TGTGCCAGCAAAGACAGGGGACGCTTAGAGTGGCAGCCCCAGCATTTT
>TRBJ2-1|medium-sized|.|TRBV7-2
CASSLRPSVDEQFF
TGTGCCAGCAGCTTGCGTCCCAGCGTCGATGAGCAGTTCTTC
>TRBJ2-7|.|.|TRBV7-2
CASSLDSGTYEQYF
TGTGCCAGCAGCCTAGACAGTGGGACCTACGAGCAGTACTTC
>TRBJ2-1|.|TRBD1|TRBV7-6
CASSLGGQGPYNEQFF
TGTGCCAGCAGCTTAGGTGGACAGGGCCCCTACAATGAGCAGTTCTTC
>TRBJ1-5|few|.|TRBV18
CASSVNWGFNQPQHF
TGTGCCAGCTCGGTTAACTGGGGCTTCAATCAGCCCCAGCATTTT
>TRBJ1-5|few|.|TRBV6-5
CASSYRGRDQPQHF
TGTGCCAGCAGTTACAGGGGACGGGATCAGCCCCAGCATTTT
>TRBJ2-3|.|.|TRBV4-3
CASSSLGTDTQYF
TGCGCCTCATCTTCGTTAGGGACAGATACGCAGTATTTT
>TRBJ1-4|.|.|TRBV5-8
CASSRAADSNEKLFF
TGTGCCAGCAGCCGGGCTGCGGACAGTAATGAAAAACTGTTTTTT
>TRBJ2-2|large|.|TRBV4-3
CASSQVGAGTGELFF
TGCGCCAGCAGCCAGGTGGGGGCGGGCACCGGGGAGCTGTTTTTT
>TRBJ2-1|.|TRBD2|TRBV25-1
CASRSPSGRDEQFF
TGTGCCAGCCGGAGCCCCAGCGGGAGGGACGAGCAGTTCTTC
>TRBJ1-1|medium-sized|.|TRBV19
CASSMVSLRPEAFF
TGTGCCAGTAGTATGGTTTCACTAAGGCCTGAAGCTTTCTTT
>TRBJ1-2|medium-sized|.|TRBV4-2
CASSQLDIPGYTF
TGTGCCAGCAGCCAGCTAGACATACCTGGCTACACCTTC
>TRBJ2-6|.|.|TRBV6-1
CASSSGANVLTF
TGTGCCAGCAGCTCTGGGGCCAACGTCCTGACTTTC
>TRBJ2-7|.|.|TRBV13
CASSLTGRASYEQYF
TGTGCCAGCAGCTTAACAGGCCGTGCCTCCTACGAGCAGTACTTC
>TRBJ2-2|.|.|TRBV7-2
CASSLNGGLLNTGELFF
TGTGCCAGCAGCTTAAATGGAGGGCTACTGAACACCGGGGAGCTGTTTTTT
>TRBJ1-5|few|.|TRBV7-2
CASSLVRGNNQPQHF
TGTGCCAGCAGCTTAGTAAGGGGAAACAATCAGCCCCAGCATTTT
>TRBJ2-7|.|.|TRBV9
CASSVAGDTYEQYF
TGTGCCAGCAGCGTAGCTGGGGATACCTACGAGCAGTACTTC
>TRBJ1-4|medium-sized|.|TRBV27
CASRRGPKEKLFF
TGTGCCAGCAGGCGCGGACCAAAGGAAAAACTGTTTTTT
>TRBJ1-2|.|TRBD1|TRBV6-7
CASTRTGDYGYTF
TGTGCCAGCACCCGGACAGGGGACTATGGCTACACCTTC
>TRBJ1-5|once|.|TRBV7-1
CASSLKTSNQPQHF
TGTGCCAGCAGCTTAAAGACTAGCAATCAGCCCCAGCATTTT
>TRBJ1-4|.|.|TRBV4-2
CASSRAADSNEKLFF
TGTGCCAGCAGCCGGGCTGCGGACAGTAATGAAAAACTGTTTTTT
>TRBJ2-4|.|.|TRBV12-5
CASADRVKNIQYF
TGTGCTAGCGCGGATAGAGTCAAAAACATTCAGTACTTC
>TRBJ2-2|.|.|TRBV7-9
CASSQVGAGTGELFF
TGCGCCAGCAGCCAGGTGGGGGCGGGCACCGGGGAGCTGTTTTTT
>TRBJ1-1|.|.|TRBV27
CASRMTGLNTEAFF
TGTGCCAGCAGGATGACAGGATTGAACACTGAAGCTTTCTTT
>TRBJ1-4|few|.|TRBV14
CASSHVAAGRTNEKLFF
TGTGCCAGCAGCCACGTCGCTGCCGGCCGAACTAATGAAAAACTGTTTTTT
>TRBJ2-5|.|TRBD2|TRBV11-2
CASSPQERLGGETQYF
TGTGCCAGCAGCCCCCAGGAGCGCCTCGGGGGGGAGACCCAGTACTTC
>TRBJ2-3|.|.|TRBV6-6
CASSKRPTDTQYF
TGTGCCAGCAGTAAGAGACCCACAGATACGCAGTATTTT
>TRBJ1-1|few|.|TRBV6-6
CASSYSNRQPEAFF
TGTGCCAGCAGTTACTCGAACCGGCAACCTGAAGCTTTCTTT
>TRBJ1-2|once|TRBD1|TRBV7-4
CASSLARGPNYGYTF
TGTGCCAGCAGCTTAGCTAGGGGGCCTAACTATGGCTACACCTTC
>TRBJ1-4|few|.|TRBV6-5
CASSTDYLRPKLFF
TGTGCCAGCAGCACCGACTATCTACGGCCAAAACTGTTTTTT
>TRBJ1-5|few|.|TRBV7-2
CASSLEGNSNQPQHF
TGTGCCAGCAGCTTAGAAGGGAATAGCAATCAGCCCCAGCATTTT